Following are 9 T cell receptor beta chains from one sample sequenced in a study of cytomegalovirus exposure and HLA in healthy donors. PCR was performed using 60 Vbeta and 13 Jbeta primers. The assay was immunoSEQ multiplex PCR, and TCRdb's table has in-frame clones only and misses some. The sample contains 210,000 or so clones, more than 75% of which appear only once. The sequencing sample was made of PBMCs. The source of these receptors is a girl aged 2-10 years in good health and CMV-seronegative.

The sample holds one count of this clone. J is TRBJ1-1 and V is TRBV18; weak D call: TRBD1 (6 bases). V was shortened by 6 bases and J by 6 bases, with 20 bases between the two germline ends. The germline gives CDR1 KGHSH, CDR2 LQKENI. The CDR3 is 15 residues long. Here the CDR3 DNA reads TGTGCCAGCTCCCCCCGGCAGGGGCGTAGCCCTGAAGCTTTCTTT. Translation: CASSPRQGRSPEAFF.

This clone was detected once. V gene TRBV12-5 combines with J gene TRBJ2-5; D not certain. V was trimmed by 1 base and J by 5 bases, leaving 8 bases between them. This CDR3 is built from 13 residues. Germline CDR1 reads LGHNT; CDR2 reads FRNRAP. For the CDR3, the DNA is TGTGCTAGTGGTTTGGGATCTACGGAGACCCAGTACTTC. Its translation: CASGLGSTETQYF. The variable domain in full, completed from reference TRBV12-5 and TRBJ2-5, reads DARVTQTPRHKVTEMGQEVTMRCQPILGHNTVFWYRQTMMQGLELLAYFRNRAPLDDSGMPKDRFSAEMPDATLATLKIQPSEPRDSAVYFCASGLGSTETQYFGPGTRLLVL.

The gene calls are TRBV5-3 and TRBJ2-5; tentative D call: TRBD1 (5 bases). TRBV5-3 is given ORF status, its function remaining uncertain. V lost 4 bases and J 4 bases, leaving 17 bases between the germline ends. This CDR3 comprises 15 residues. CDR3 DNA: TGTGCCAGAAGCACCAGAATCGACAGAGGAGAGACCCAGTACTTC. It yields the protein CARSTRIDRGETQYF.

Concerning this clone itself: The same CDR3 is also encoded by other DNA sequences in this sample. J is TRBJ2-3 and V is TRBV2; 9 bases align to TRBD2. V lost 8 bases, J lost 2 bases, and 5 bases stayed unmatched. This CDR3 region has 14 residues. Germline CDR1 reads SNHLY; CDR2 reads FYNNEI. CDR3 in amino acids: CASSRLAVTDTQYF. CDR3 in DNA: TGTGCCAGCTCCAGACTAGCGGTCACAGATACGCAGTATTTT.

The chain recombines TRBV5-6 with TRBJ1-2; maybe TRBD1 (5 bases). CDR3 size: 14 residues. Per the germline V gene, CDR1 is SGHDT and CDR2 is YYEEEE. The V gene lost 1 base and the J gene lost 7 bases, with 14 bases spanning the gap. The CDR3 sequence is CASSLSAGSFGYTF. Here the CDR3 DNA reads TGTGCCAGCAGCTTGTCGGCAGGGTCTTTTGGCTACACCTTC.

The chain has TRBV15 and TRBJ2-1; possible D gene TRBD2, 5 bases. The germline CDR1 and CDR2 sequences are LNHNV and YYDKDF (reference sequence). The CDR3 runs to 19 residues. V was clipped by 0 bases and J by 4 bases, with 22 bases between them. CDR3 loop: CATSRDPPSVGVRYNEQFF. DNA of the CDR3: TGTGCCACCAGCAGAGACCCCCCTTCAGTGGGAGTGAGGTACAATGAGCAGTTCTTC.

The chain has TRBV2 and TRBJ1-5, with D maybe TRBD1 (6 bases). Deletions cut 5 bases from V and 0 bases from J, with 11 bases between. Germline lookup yields CDR1 SNHLY and CDR2 FYNNEI. This CDR3 contains 15 residues. The CDR3 here is CASSKWDTSNQPQHF. DNA of the CDR3: TGTGCCAGCAGTAAATGGGACACTAGCAATCAGCCCCAGCATTTT.

The genes are TRBV19 and TRBJ2-1, with 15 bases identical to TRBD2. The trim removed 5 bases at V and 0 bases at J, leaving 11 bases unmatched. CDR1 LNHDA and CDR2 SQIVND come from the germline V gene (reference sequence). The CDR3 loop spans 20 amino acids. CDR3: CASSVLPGLAGGLSYNEQFF. The CDR3 region has the DNA TGTGCCAGTAGTGTACTACCGGGACTAGCGGGAGGACTCTCCTACAATGAGCAGTTCTTC. Together with reference TRBV19 and TRBJ2-1, the CDR3 gives the full variable domain: DGGITQSPKYLFRKEGQNVTLSCEQNLNHDAMYWYRQDPGQGLRLIYYSQIVNDFQKGDIAEGYSVSREKKESFPLTVTSAQKNPTAFYLCASSVLPGLAGGLSYNEQFFGPGTRLTVL.

This clone was seen more than once but under ten times. This rearrangement joins TRBV2 to TRBJ2-2; D possibly corresponds to TRBD2 (6 bases). Germline V lookup: CDR1 SNHLY, CDR2 FYNNEI. The CDR3 has 14 residues. Trimming shortened V by 4 bases and J by 4 bases, and 10 bases separated the two germline ends. CDR3 nucleotides: TGTGCCAGCAGTGCGTTGGGACTCACCGGGGAGCTGTTTTTT. Translating gives CASSALGLTGELFF.